Reported below is one T cell receptor (beta chain). Germline V gives CDR1 SGHRS, CDR2 YFSETQ. V was shortened by 3 bases and J by 2 bases, with 12 bases between the two germline ends. The CDR3 consists of 14 residues. The entry originates in a study of blood T cells in healthy people across ages. The authors ran a second PCR of about 7 to 12 cycles using a sample-barcoded 5' primer and a J-beta primer mix. TCRdb processed the 5' RACE reads anew with MiXCR; each CDR3 protein has one entry. Among over a million distinct CDR3 sequences listed, 45% were seen once. The sequenced material came from blood. This receptor was identified in a woman aged 60-75 years in good health. The V call is TRBV5-1, the J call TRBJ2-7; D is undetermined. The CDR3 is CASSSPQPPYEQYF. Written as DNA, the CDR3 is TGCGCCAGCAGCTCCCCCCAGCCTCCCTACGAGCAGTACTTC.